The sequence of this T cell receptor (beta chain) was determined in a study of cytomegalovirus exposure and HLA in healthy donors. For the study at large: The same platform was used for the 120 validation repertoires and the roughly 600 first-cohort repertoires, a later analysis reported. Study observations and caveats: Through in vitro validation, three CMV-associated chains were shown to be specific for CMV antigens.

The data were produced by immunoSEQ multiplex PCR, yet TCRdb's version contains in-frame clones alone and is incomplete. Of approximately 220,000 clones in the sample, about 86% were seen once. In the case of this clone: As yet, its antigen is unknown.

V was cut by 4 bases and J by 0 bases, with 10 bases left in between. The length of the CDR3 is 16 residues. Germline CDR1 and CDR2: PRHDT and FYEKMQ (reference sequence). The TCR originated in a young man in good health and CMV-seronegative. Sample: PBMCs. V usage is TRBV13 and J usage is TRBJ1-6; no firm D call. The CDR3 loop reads CASSSSPSSYNSPLHF. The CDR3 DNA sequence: TGTGCCAGCAGCTCGAGTCCGAGCTCCTATAATTCACCCCTCCACTTT.